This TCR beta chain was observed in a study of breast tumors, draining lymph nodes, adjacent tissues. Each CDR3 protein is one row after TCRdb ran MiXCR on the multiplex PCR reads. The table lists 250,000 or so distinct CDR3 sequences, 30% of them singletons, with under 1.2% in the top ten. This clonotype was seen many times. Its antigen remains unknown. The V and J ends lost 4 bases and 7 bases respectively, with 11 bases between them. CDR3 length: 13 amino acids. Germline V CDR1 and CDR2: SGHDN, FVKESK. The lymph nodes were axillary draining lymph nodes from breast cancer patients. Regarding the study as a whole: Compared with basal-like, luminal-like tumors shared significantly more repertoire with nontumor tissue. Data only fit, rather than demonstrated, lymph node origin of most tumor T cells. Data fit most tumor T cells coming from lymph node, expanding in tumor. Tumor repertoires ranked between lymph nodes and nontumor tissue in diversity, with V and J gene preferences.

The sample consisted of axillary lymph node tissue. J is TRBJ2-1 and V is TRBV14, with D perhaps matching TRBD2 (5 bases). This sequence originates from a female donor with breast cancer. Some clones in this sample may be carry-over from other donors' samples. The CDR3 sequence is CASSPRGWNEQFF. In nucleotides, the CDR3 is TGTGCCAGCAGCCCGCGCGGGTGGAATGAGCAGTTCTTC.